This T cell receptor beta chain is from a study of blood T cell repertoires in COVID-19. On the study more broadly: In each case, the material was cDNA or gDNA derived from T cells, B-cell-depleted T cells, or PBMCs.

V lost 5 bases, J lost 4 bases, and 8 bases lay in between. Germline V gene lookup returns CDR1 SGHAT and CDR2 FQNNGV. The CDR3 sequence is 12 residues long. Ten or more counts support this clone. Only in-frame clones appear in the TCRdb table, and some are missing; sequencing was by immunoSEQ multiplex PCR. The table has 200,000 to 250,000 clones, 82% seen once. The clonotype originates from a woman aged 55-69 years who had recovered from COVID-19. The specimen was PBMCs or T cells enriched from blood (not recorded which). The chain joins TRBV11-2 to TRBJ1-1, with unresolved D. The CDR3 DNA reads TGTGCCAGCAGCACCGGGATCACTGAAGCTTTCTTT. Protein: CASSTGITEAFF.